This TCR beta chain was captured by sequencing in a study of Ad26.COV2.S vaccination and SARS-CoV-2 variants. Data came from immunoSEQ multiplex PCR; TCRdb stores just in-frame clones and leaves some out. The data contain 400,000 to 450,000 clones, about nine tenths of them singletons. There are 14 residues in the CDR3. Germline loops: CDR1 SQVTM, CDR2 ANQGSEA. Unmatched junction bases numbered 5, after V lost 5 bases and J lost 4 bases. Described treatment: about 20 received Ad26.COV2.S at low or high dose, single or two shots; roughly 5 received placebo; per-sample allocation not given. Repertoires come from day 63 after the first vaccine or placebo injection.

This rearrangement joins TRBV29-1 to TRBJ1-1; 12 nucleotides agree with TRBD1. This sequence was found in a person between 18 and 59 years old who received the Ad26.COV2.S COVID-19 vaccine or a placebo. This specimen consisted of peripheral blood, obtained in a trial of Ad26.COV2.S vaccine versus placebo. The CDR3 nucleotides are TGCAGCGTTACCGGGACAGGGGGCTTCACTGAAGCTTTCTTT. It is translated as CSVTGTGGFTEAFF.